This T cell receptor (beta chain) stems from a study of CD8+ T cells in alopecia areata. On this clone itself: Its antigen is as yet unknown.

Isolated RNA was reverse transcribed into cDNA used as the sequencing template. The table came from immunoSEQ multiplex PCR; TCRdb's copy has only in-frame clones and leaves some out. Counted here are a few hundred thousand clones, roughly 66% occurring once; the ten biggest clones make up more than 1%. General observations from the study: Clonality in lesional scalp, especially alopecia totalis/universalis, exceeded that of normal scalp. Scalp sequencing also captures normal skin's resident alphabeta T cells. Within the top 100, expanded CD8+ clones significantly decreased with tofacitinib, as did scalp clonality.

Treatment described: oral pan-JAK inhibitor, 5-10 mg twice daily. PBMCs yielded sorted CD4+ and CD8+ T cells. This CDR3 is built from 15 residues. Trimming took off 5 bases at V and 1 base at J, with 14 bases between the two ends. Germline V gene data show CDR1 as MNHEY and CDR2 as SVGAGI. The chain carries TRBV6-5 and TRBJ2-5; D gene unclear. Sequencing used CD4+ T cells sorted from blood, obtained at roughly week 45, from a patient treated with tofacitinib. This TCR was recovered from a human donor with alopecia areata. CDR3 nucleotides: TGTGCCAGCAGTAACACGGACGGAATCCAAGAGACCCAGTACTTC. Its protein is CASSNTDGIQETQYF.